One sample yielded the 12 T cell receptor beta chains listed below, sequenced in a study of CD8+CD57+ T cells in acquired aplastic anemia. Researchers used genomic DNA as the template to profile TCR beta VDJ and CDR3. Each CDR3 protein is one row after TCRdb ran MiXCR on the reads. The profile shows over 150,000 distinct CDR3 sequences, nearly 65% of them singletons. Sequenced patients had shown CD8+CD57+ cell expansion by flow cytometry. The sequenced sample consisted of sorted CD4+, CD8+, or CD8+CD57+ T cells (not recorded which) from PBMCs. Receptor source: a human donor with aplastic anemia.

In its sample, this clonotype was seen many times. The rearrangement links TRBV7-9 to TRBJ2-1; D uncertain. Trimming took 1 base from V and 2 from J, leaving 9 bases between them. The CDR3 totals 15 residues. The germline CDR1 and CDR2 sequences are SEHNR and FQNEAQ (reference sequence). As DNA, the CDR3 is TGTGCCAGCAGCTTAGTGGCAGGCGCCTACAATGAGCAGTTCTTC. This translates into CASSLVAGAYNEQFF.

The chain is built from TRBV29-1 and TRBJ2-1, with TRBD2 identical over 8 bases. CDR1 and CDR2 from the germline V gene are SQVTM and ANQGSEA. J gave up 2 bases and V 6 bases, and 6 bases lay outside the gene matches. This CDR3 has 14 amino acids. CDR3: CSVPAGATYNEQFF. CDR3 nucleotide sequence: TGCAGCGTCCCAGCGGGGGCAACCTACAATGAGCAGTTCTTC.

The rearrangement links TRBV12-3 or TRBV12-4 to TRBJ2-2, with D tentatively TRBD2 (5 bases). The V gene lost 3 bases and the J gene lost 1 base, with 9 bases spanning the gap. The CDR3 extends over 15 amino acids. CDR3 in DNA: TGTGCCAGCAGTTTGAGTCGGGGGAACACCGGGGAGCTGTTTTTT. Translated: CASSLSRGNTGELFF.

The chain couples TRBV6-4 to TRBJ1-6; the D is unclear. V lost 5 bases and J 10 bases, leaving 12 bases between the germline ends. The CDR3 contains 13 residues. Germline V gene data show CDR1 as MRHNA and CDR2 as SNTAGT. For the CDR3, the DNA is TGTGCCAGCAGTAATGGGAAGAGCTCACCCCTCCACTTT. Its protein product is CASSNGKSSPLHF.

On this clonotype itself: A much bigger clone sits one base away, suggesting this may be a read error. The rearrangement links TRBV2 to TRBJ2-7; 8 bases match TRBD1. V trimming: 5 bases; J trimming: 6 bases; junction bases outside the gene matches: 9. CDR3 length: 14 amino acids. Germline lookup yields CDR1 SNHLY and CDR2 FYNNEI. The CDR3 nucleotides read TGTGCCAGCAGTCCCAGGACAGGGAGGTGCGAGCAGTACTTC. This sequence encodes CASSPRTGRCEQYF.

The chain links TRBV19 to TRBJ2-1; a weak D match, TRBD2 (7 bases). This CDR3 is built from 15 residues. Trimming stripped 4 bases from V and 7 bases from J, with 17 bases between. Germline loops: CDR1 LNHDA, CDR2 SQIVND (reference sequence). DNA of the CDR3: TGTGCCAGTAGTACTGCTGCGGGGGCGTGGAATGAGCAGTTCTTC. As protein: CASSTAAGAWNEQFF.

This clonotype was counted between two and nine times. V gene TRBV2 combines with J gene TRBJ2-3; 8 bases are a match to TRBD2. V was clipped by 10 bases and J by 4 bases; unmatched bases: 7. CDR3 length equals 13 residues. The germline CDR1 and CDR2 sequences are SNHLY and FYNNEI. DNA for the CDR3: TGTGCCACAGCGGGGGTCTCAGCAGATACGCAGTATTTT. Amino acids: CATAGVSADTQYF. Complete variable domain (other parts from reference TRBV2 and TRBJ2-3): EPEVTQTPSHQVTQMGQEVILRCVPISNHLYFYWYRQILGQKVEFLVSFYNNEISEKSEIFDDQFSVERPDGSNFTLKIRSTKLEDSAMYFCATAGVSADTQYFGPGTRLTVL.

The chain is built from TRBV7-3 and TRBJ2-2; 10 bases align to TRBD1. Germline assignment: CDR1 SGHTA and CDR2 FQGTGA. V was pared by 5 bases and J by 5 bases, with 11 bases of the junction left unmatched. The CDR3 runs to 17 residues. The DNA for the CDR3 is TGTGCCAGCAGCCCCCCGACAGGGGGCAAAGGTACCGGGGAGCTGTTTTTT. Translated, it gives CASSPPTGGKGTGELFF.

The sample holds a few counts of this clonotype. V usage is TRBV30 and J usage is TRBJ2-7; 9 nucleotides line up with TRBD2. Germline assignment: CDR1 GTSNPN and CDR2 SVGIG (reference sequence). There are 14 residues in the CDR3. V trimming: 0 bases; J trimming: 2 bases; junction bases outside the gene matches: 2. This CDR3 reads CAWSVLAGAYEQYF. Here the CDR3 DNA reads TGTGCCTGGAGTGTATTAGCGGGGGCCTACGAGCAGTACTTC. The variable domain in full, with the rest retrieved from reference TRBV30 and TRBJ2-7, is SQTIHQWPATLVQPVGSPLSLECTVEGTSNPNLYWYRQAAGRGLQLLFYSVGIGQISSEVPQNLSASRPQDRQFILSSKKLLLSDSGFYLCAWSVLAGAYEQYFGPGTRLTVT.

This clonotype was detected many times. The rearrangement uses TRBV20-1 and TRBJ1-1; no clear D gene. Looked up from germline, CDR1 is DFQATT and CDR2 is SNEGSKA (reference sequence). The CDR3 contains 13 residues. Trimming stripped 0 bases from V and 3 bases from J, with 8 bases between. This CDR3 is CSARDTVDTEAFF. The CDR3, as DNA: TGCAGTGCTAGAGATACAGTGGACACTGAAGCTTTCTTT.

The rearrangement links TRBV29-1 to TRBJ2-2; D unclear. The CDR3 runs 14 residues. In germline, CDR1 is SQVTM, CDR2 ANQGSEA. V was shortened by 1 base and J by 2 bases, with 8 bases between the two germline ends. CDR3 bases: TGCAGCGTTGAAGTCCATCGTAACACCGGGGAGCTGTTTTTT. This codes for CSVEVHRNTGELFF.

The DNA of the CDR3 is TGCAGTGCTAGCTCTTCGCAGGTTTACGAGCAGTACTTC. It translates to CSASSSQVYEQYF. This chain joins TRBV20-1 and TRBJ2-7; D call uncertain. CDR1 and CDR2 from the germline V gene are DFQATT and SNEGSKA (reference sequence). The CDR3 is made up of 13 amino acids. V dropped 3 bases and J dropped 4 bases, with 13 bases sitting between them.